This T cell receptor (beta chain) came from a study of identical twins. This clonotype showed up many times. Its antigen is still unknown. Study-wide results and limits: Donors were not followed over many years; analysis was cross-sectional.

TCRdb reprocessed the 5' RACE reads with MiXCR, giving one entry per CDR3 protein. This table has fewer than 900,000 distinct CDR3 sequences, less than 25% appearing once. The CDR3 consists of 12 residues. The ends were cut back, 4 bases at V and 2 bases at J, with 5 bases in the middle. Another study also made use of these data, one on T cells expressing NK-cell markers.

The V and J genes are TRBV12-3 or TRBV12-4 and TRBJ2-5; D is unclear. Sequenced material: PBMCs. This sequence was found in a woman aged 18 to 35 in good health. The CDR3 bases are TGTGCCAGCAGTTATATACAAGAGACCCAGTACTTC. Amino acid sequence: CASSYIQETQYF.